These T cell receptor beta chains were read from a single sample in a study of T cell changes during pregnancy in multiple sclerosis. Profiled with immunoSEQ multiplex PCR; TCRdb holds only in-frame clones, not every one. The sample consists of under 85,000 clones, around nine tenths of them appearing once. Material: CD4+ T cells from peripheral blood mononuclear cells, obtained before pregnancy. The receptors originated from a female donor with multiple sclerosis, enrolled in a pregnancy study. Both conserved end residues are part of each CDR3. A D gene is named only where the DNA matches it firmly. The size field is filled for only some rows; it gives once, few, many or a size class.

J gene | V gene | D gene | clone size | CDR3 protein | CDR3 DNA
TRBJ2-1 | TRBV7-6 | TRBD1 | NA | CASSRDSGYNEQFF | TGTGCCAGCAGCCGGGACAGTGGCTACAATGAGCAGTTCTTC
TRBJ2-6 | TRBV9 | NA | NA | CASSVSGANVLTF | TGTGCCAGCAGCGTCAGTGGGGCCAACGTCCTGACTTTC
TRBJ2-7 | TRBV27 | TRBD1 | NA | CASSRLGTGAYEQYF | TGTGCCAGCAGTCGGCTCGGGACAGGGGCCTACGAGCAGTACTTC
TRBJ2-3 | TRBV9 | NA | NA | CASSEGGDTQYF | TGTGCCAGCAGCGAAGGGGGAGATACGCAGTATTTT
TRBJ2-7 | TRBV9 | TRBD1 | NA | CASSVGGQGAIYEQYF | TGTGCCAGCAGCGTAGGAGGACAGGGGGCAATCTACGAGCAGTACTTC
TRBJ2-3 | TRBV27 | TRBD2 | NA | CASRAASGALVGTDTQYF | TGTGCCAGCAGGGCCGCTAGCGGGGCTCTCGTGGGCACAGATACGCAGTATTTT
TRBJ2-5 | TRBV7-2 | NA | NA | CASSLGTVIQETQYF | TGTGCCAGCAGCTTAGGGACAGTCATCCAAGAGACCCAGTACTTC
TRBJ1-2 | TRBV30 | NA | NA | CAWSYGGEVYGYTF | TGTGCCTGGAGTTACGGGGGAGAAGTTTATGGCTACACCTTC
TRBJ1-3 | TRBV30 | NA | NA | CACRGPGNTIYF | TGTGCCTGTCGCGGGCCTGGAAACACCATATATTTT
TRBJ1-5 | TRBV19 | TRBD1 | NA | CASSSGQVRNQPQHF | TGTGCCAGTAGTTCGGGACAGGTGCGCAATCAGCCCCAGCATTTT
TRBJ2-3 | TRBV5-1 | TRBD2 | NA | CASSFTSGTDTQYF | TGCGCCAGCAGCTTTACTAGCGGCACAGATACGCAGTATTTT
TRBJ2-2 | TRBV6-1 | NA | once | CASSELARLAGELFF | TGTGCCAGCAGTGAATTGGCTAGGCTAGCCGGGGAGCTGTTTTTT
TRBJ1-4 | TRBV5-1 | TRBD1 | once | CASSLSQGGTNEKLFF | TGCGCCAGCAGCTTGTCGCAGGGGGGTACTAATGAAAAACTGTTTTTT
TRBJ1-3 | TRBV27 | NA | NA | CASSLSGGTHSGNTIYF | TGTGCCAGCAGTTTATCCGGGGGGACCCACTCTGGAAACACCATATATTTT
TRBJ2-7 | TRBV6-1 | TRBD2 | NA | CASSGRTSGSFYEQYF | TGTGCCAGCAGTGGGCGGACTAGCGGGAGTTTCTACGAGCAGTACTTC
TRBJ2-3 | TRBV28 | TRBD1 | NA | CASSLSGQGKDTQYF | TGTGCCAGCAGTTTGTCGGGACAGGGTAAAGATACGCAGTATTTT
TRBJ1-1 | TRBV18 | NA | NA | CASSPTDGMNTEAFF | TGTGCCAGCTCACCGACGGACGGGATGAACACTGAAGCTTTCTTT